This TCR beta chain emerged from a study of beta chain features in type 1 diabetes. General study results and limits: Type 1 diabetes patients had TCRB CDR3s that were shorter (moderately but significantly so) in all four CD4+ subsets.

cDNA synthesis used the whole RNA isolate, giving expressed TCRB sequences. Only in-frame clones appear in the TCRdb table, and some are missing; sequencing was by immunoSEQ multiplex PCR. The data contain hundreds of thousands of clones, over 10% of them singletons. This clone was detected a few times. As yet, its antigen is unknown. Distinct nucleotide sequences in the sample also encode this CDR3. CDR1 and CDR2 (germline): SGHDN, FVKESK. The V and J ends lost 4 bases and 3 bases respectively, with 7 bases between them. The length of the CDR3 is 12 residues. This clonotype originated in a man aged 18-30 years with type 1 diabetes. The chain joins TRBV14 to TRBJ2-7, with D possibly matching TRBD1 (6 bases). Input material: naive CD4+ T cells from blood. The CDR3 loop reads CASSLQGYEQYF. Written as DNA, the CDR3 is TGTGCCAGCAGCCTACAGGGCTACGAGCAGTACTTC.